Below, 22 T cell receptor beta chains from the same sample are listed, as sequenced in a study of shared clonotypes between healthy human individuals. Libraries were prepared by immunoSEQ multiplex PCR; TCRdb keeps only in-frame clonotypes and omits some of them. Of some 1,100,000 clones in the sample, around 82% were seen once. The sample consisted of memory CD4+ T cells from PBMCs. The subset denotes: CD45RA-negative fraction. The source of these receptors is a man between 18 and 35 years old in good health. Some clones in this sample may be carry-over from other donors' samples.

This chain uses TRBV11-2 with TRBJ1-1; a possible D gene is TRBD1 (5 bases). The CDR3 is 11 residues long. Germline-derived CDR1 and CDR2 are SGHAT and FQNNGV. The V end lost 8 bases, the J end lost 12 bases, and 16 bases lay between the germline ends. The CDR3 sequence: CASQRGGSTFF. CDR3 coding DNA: TGTGCCAGCCAGCGGGGGGGAAGTACTTTCTTT.

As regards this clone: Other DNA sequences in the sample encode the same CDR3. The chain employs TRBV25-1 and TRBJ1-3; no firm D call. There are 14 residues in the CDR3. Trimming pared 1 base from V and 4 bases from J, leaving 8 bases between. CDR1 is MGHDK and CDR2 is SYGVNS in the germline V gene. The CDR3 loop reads CASSESGSGNTIYF. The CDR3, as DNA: TGTGCCAGCAGTGAATCTGGGTCCGGAAACACCATATATTTT.

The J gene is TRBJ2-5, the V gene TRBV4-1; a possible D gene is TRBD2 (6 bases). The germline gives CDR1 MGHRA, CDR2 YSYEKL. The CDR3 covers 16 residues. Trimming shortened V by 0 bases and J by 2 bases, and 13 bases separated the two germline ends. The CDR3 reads CASSQDHWGGQETQYF. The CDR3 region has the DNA TGCGCCAGCAGCCAAGATCATTGGGGAGGACAAGAGACCCAGTACTTC.

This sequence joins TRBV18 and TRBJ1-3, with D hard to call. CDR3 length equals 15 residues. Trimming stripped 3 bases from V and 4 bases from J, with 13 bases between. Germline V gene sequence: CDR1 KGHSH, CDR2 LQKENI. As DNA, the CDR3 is TGTGCCAGCTCACCTAGGAGTCCAGAAGGAAACACCATATATTTT. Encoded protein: CASSPRSPEGNTIYF.

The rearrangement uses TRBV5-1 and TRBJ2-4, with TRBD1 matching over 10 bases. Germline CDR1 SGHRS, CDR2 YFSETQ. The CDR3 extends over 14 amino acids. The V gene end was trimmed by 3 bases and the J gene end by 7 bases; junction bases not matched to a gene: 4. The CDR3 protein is CASSWGQGYNIQYF. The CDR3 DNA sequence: TGCGCCAGCAGCTGGGGACAGGGGTACAACATTCAGTACTTC.

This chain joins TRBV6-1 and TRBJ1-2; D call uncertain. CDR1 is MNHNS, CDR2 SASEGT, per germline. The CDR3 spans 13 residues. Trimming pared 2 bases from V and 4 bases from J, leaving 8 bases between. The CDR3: CASSEISSYGYTF. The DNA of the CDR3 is TGTGCCAGCAGTGAAATCTCTTCCTATGGCTACACCTTC.

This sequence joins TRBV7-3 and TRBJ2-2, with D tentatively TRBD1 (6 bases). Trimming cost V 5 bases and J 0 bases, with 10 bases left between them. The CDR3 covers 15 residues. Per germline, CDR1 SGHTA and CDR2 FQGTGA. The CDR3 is CASSPQGTNTGELFF. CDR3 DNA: TGTGCCAGCAGCCCACAGGGCACGAACACCGGGGAGCTGTTTTTT. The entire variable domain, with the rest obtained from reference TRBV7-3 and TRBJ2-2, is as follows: GAGVSQTPSNKVTEKGKYVELRCDPISGHTALYWYRQSLGQGPEFLIYFQGTGAADDSGLPNDRFFAVRPEGSVSTLKIQRTERGDSAVYLCASSPQGTNTGELFFGEGSRLTVL.

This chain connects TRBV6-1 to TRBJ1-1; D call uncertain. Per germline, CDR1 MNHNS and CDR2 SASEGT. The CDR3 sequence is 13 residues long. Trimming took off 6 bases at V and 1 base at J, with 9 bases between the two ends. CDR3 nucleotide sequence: TGTGCCAGCAGAGTACTGCGGAACACTGAAGCTTTCTTT. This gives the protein CASRVLRNTEAFF.

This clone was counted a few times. CDR3: CASSPPGRNEQFF. The CDR3 bases are TGTGCCAGCAGCCCCCCCGGCAGAAATGAGCAGTTCTTC. The chain links TRBV25-1 to TRBJ2-1, with no clear D. The CDR3 contains 13 residues. Trimming cost V 6 bases and J 7 bases, with 13 bases left between them. Germline V lookup: CDR1 MGHDK, CDR2 SYGVNS.

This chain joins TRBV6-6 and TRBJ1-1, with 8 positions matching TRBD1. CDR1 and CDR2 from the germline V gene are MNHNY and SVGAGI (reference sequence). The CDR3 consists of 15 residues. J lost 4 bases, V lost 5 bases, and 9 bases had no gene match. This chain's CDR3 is CASSGPQGASTEAFF. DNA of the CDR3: TGTGCCAGCAGTGGCCCCCAGGGGGCCAGCACTGAAGCTTTCTTT.

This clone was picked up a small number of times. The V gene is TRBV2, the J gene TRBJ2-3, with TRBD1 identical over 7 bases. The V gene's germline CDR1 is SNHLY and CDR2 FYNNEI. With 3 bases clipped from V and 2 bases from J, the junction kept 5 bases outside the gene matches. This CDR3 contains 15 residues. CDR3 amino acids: CASSDPGQTTDTQYF. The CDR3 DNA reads TGTGCCAGCAGTGACCCGGGACAGACCACAGATACGCAGTATTTT.

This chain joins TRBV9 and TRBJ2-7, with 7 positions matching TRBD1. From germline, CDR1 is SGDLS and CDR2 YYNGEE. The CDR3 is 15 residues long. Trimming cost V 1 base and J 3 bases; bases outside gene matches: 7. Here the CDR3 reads CASSVSTGTVYEQYF. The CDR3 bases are TGTGCCAGCAGCGTAAGCACCGGGACAGTCTACGAGCAGTACTTC.

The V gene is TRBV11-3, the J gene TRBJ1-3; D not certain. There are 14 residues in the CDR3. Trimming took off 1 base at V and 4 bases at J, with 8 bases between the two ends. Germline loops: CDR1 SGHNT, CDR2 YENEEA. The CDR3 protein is CASSLGADGNTIYF. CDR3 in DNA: TGTGCCAGCAGCTTAGGAGCAGACGGAAACACCATATATTTT. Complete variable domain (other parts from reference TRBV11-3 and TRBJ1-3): EAGVVQSPRYKIIEKKQPVAFWCNPISGHNTLYWYLQNLGQGPELLIRYENEEAVDDSQLPKDRFSAERLKGVDSTLKIQPAELGDSAVYLCASSLGADGNTIYFGEGSWLTVV.

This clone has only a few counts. The CDR3 DNA reads as TGCGCCAGCAGCTTAACAGCGTGGAGCGGGGCTTTCTTT. The encoded protein is CASSLTAWSGAFF. The rearrangement links TRBV5-1 to TRBJ1-1; D unclear. This CDR3 has 13 residues. V was clipped by 2 bases and J by 11 bases, with 16 bases between them. Germline V gene sequence: CDR1 SGHRS, CDR2 YFSETQ. Filled out from reference TRBV5-1 and TRBJ1-1, the complete variable domain reads KAGVTQTPRYLIKTRGQQVTLSCSPISGHRSVSWYQQTPGQGLQFLFEYFSETQRNKGNFPGRFSGRQFSNSRSEMNVSTLELGDSALYLCASSLTAWSGAFFGQGTRLTVV.

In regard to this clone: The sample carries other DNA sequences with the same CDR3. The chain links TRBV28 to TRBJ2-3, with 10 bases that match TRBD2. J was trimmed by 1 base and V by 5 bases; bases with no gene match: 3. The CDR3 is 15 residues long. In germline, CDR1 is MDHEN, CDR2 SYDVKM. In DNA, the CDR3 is TGTGCCAGCAGTCCAAGCGGGAGGGGCACAGATACGCAGTATTTT. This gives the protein CASSPSGRGTDTQYF.

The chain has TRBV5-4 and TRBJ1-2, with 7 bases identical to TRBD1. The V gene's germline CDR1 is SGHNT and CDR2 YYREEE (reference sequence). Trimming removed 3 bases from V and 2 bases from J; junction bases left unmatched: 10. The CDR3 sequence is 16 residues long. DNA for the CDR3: TGTGCCAGCAGCTCAGACAGGGTGAGGGGGAACTATGGCTACACCTTC. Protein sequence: CASSSDRVRGNYGYTF.

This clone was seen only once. CDR3 loop: CASSPGGGLGTIYF. CDR3 sequence (DNA): TGTGCCAGCAGTCCCGGGGGCGGGTTAGGGACCATATATTTT. The chain joins TRBV7-8 to TRBJ1-3, with D possibly TRBD1 on 6 matching bases. V was cut by 6 bases and J by 10 bases, with 19 bases left in between. Germline V gene sequence: CDR1 SGHVS, CDR2 FQNEAQ. This CDR3 contains 14 residues.

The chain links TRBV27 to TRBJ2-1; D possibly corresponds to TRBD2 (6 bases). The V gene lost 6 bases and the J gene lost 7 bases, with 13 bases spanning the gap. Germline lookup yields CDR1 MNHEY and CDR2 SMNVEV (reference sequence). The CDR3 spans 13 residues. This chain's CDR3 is CASSRVRGNEQFF. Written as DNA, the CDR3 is TGTGCCAGCAGCCGCGTACGGGGGAATGAGCAGTTCTTC.

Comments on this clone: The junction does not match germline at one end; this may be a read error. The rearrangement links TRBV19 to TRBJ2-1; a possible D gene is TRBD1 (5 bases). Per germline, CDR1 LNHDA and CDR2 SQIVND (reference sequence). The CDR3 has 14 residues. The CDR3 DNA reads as TGTGCCAGTAGTATAGCTGGGCAGGGTGGGTTCGTGCTCTTC. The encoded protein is CASSIAGQGGFVLF.

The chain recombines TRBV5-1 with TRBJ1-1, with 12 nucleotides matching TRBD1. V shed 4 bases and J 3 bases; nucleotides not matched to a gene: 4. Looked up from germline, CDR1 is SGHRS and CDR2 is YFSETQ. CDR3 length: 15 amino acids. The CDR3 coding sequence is TGCGCCAGCAGCAACCGGGACAGGGGGCACACTGAAGCTTTCTTT. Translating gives CASSNRDRGHTEAFF.

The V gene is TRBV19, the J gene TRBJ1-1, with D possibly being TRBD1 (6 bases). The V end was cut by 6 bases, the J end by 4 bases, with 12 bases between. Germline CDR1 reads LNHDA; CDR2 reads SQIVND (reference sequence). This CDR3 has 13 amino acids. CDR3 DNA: TGTGCCAGTAGCAGGGGTTCGGGCACTGAAGCTTTCTTT. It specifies CASSRGSGTEAFF.

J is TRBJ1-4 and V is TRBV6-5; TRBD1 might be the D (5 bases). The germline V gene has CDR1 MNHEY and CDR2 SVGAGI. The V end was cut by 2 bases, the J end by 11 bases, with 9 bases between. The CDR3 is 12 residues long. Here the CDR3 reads CASSYHSGKLFF. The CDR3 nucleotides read TGTGCCAGCAGTTACCACTCAGGGAAACTGTTTTTT.